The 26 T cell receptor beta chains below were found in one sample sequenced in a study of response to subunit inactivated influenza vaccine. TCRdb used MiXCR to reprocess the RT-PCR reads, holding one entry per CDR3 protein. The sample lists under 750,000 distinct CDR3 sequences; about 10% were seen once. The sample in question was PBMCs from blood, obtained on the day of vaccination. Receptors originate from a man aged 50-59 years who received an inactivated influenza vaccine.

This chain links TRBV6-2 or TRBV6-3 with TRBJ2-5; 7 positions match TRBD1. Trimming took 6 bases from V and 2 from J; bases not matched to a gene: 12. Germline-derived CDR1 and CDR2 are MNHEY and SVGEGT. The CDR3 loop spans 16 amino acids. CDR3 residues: CASSRIPGQWQETQYF. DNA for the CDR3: TGTGCCAGCAGCCGAATTCCGGGACAGTGGCAAGAGACCCAGTACTTC.

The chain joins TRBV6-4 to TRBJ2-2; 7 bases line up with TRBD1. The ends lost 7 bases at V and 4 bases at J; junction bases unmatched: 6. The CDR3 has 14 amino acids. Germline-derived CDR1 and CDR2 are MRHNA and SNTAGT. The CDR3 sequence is CASKRDSTTGELFF. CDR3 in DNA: TGTGCCAGCAAACGGGACAGTACCACCGGGGAGCTGTTTTTT.

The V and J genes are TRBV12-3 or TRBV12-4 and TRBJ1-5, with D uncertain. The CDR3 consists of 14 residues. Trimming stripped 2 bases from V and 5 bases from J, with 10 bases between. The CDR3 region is CASSLWGVDQPQHF. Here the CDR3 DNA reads TGTGCCAGCAGTTTATGGGGAGTGGATCAGCCCCAGCATTTT.

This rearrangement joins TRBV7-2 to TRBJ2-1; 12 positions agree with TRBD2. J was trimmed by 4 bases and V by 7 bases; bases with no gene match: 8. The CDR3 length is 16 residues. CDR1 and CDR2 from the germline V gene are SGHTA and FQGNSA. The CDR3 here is CASTPRLAGAYNEQFF. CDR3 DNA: TGTGCCAGCACCCCTCGACTAGCGGGGGCTTACAATGAGCAGTTCTTC.

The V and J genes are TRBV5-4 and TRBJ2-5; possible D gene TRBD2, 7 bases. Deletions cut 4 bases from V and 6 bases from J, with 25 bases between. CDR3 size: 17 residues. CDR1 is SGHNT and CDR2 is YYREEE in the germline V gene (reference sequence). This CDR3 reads CASSPQRGLGGVKTQYF. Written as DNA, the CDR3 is TGTGCCAGCAGCCCCCAGCGGGGCCTAGGGGGGGTGAAGACCCAGTACTTC.

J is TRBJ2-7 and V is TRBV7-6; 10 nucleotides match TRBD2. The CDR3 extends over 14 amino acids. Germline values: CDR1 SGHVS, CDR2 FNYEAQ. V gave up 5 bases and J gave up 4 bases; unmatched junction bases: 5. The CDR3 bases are TGTGCCAGCAGCCCCGGGACTAGCGAGTACGAGCAGTACTTC. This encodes CASSPGTSEYEQYF.

CDR3 residues: CASSGIGLSYEQYF. The DNA of the CDR3 is TGTGCCAGCAGTGGGATTGGCCTATCCTACGAGCAGTACTTC. This chain joins TRBV12-3 or TRBV12-4 and TRBJ2-7, with D unclear. The ends were cut back, 5 bases at V and 1 base at J, with 12 bases in the middle. The CDR3 length is 14 residues.

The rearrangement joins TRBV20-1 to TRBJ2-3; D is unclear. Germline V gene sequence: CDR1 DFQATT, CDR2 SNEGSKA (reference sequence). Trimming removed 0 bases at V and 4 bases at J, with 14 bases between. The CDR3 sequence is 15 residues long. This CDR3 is CSARDSALLPDTQYF. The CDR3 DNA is TGCAGTGCTAGAGATTCCGCCCTCCTCCCAGATACGCAGTATTTT.

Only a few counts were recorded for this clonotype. CDR3 nucleotides: TGTGCCAGCAGCCCCCTAACTAGCGGGAGATCGGATACGCAGTATTTT. This encodes CASSPLTSGRSDTQYF. The chain couples TRBV7-9 to TRBJ2-3; 11 nucleotides line up with TRBD2. The CDR3 consists of 16 residues. Germline CDR1 and CDR2: SEHNR and FQNEAQ (reference sequence). Trimming at V came to 5 bases and at J to 6 bases, leaving 10 bases not matched to a gene.

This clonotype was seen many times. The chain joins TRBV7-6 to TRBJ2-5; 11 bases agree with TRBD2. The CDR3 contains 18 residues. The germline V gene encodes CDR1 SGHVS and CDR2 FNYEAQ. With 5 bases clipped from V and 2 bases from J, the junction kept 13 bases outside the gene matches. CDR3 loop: CASSPWVGTSGLQETQYF. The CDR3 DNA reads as TGTGCCAGCAGCCCCTGGGTTGGGACTAGCGGATTACAAGAGACCCAGTACTTC.

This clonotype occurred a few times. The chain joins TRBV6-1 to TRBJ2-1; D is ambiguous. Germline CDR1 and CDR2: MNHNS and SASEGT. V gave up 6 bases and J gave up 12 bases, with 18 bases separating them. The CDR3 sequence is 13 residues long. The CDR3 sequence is CASRQPTGPPQFF. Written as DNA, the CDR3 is TGTGCCAGCAGGCAACCTACCGGGCCCCCGCAGTTCTTC.

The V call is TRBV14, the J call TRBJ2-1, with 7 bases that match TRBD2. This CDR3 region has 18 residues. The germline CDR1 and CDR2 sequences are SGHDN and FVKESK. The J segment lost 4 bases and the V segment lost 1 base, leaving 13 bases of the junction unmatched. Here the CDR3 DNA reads TGTGCCAGCAGCCAAGTTGAGGGAGGGCCGAGATTTTACAATGAGCAGTTCTTC. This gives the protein CASSQVEGGPRFYNEQFF.

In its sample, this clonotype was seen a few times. The CDR3 DNA is TGTGCCACCAGCAATGGGACTAGACTCTACGAGCAGTACTTC. This gives the protein CATSNGTRLYEQYF. The rearrangement uses TRBV15 and TRBJ2-7; 8 bases are shared with TRBD2. The CDR3 has 14 residues. The germline CDR1 and CDR2 sequences are LNHNV and YYDKDF (reference sequence). Trimming took 4 bases from V and 3 from J; bases not matched to a gene: 5.

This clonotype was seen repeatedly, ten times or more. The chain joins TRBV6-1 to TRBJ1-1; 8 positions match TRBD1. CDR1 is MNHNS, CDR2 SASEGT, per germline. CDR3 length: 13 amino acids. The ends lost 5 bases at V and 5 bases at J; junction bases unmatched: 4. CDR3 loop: CASSRTGLTEAFF. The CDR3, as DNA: TGTGCCAGCAGTCGGACAGGGCTTACTGAAGCTTTCTTT.

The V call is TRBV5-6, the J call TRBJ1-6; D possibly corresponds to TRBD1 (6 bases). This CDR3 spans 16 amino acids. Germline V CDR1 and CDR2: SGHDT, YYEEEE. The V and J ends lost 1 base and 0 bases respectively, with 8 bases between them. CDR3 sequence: CASSLLRGSYNSPLHF. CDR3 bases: TGTGCCAGCAGCTTGCTCAGGGGCTCCTATAATTCACCCCTCCACTTT.

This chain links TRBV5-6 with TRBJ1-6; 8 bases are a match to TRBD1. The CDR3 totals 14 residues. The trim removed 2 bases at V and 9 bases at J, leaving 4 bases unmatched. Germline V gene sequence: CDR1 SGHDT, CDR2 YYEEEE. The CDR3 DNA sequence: TGTGCCAGCAGCTTTCCGGGACAGGCTTCACCCCTCCACTTT. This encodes CASSFPGQASPLHF. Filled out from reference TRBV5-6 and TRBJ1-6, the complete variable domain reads DAGVTQSPTHLIKTRGQQVTLRCSPKSGHDTVSWYQQALGQGPQFIFQYYEEEERQRGNFPDRFSGHQFPNYSSELNVNALLLGDSALYLCASSFPGQASPLHFGNGTRLTVT.

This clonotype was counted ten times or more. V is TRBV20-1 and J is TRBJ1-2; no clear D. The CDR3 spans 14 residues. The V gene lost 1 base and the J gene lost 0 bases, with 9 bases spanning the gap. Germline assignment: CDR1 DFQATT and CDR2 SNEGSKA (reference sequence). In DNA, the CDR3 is TGCAGTGCTAGAGGTGTCAACTCTAACTATGGCTACACCTTC. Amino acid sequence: CSARGVNSNYGYTF.

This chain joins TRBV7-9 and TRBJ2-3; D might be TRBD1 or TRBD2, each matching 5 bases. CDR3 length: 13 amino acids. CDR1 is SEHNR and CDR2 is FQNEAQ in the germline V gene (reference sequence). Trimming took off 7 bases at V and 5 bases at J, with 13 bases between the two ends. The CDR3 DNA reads TGTGCCAGCACCCTAGCAGGGAGAGATACGCAGTATTTT. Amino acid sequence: CASTLAGRDTQYF.

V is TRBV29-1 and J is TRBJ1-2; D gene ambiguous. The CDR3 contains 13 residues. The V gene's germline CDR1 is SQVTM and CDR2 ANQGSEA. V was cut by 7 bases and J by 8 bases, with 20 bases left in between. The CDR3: CSATGRFREGYTF. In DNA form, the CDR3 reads TGCAGCGCAACCGGACGATTTCGGGAAGGCTACACCTTC.

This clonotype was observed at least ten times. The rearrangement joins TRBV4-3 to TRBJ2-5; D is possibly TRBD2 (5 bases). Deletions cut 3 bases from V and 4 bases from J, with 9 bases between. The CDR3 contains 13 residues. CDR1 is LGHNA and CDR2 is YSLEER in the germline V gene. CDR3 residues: CASSQNSGETQYF. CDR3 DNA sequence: TGCGCCAGCAGCCAGAACAGCGGAGAGACCCAGTACTTC.

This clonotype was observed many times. The CDR3 loop is CASSLAETGELFF. As DNA, the CDR3 is TGCGCCAGCAGCTTGGCCGAGACCGGGGAGCTGTTTTTT. V and J are TRBV5-1 and TRBJ2-2, with D uncertain. The CDR3 totals 13 residues. Germline lookup yields CDR1 SGHRS and CDR2 YFSETQ. Trimming pared 0 bases from V and 5 bases from J, leaving 5 bases between.

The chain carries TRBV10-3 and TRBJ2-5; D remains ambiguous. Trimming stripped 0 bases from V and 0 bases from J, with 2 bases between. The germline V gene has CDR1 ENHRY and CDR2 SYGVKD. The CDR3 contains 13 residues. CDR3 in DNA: TGTGCCATCAGTGAGTCGAACCAAGAGACCCAGTACTTC. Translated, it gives CAISESNQETQYF.

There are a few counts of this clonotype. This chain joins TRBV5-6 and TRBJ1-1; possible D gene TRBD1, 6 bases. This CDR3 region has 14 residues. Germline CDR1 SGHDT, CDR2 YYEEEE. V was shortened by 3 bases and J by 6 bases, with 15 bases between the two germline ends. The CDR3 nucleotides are TGTGCCAGCAGCTACAACAGGGCAGGGGCTGAAGCTTTCTTT. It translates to CASSYNRAGAEAFF.

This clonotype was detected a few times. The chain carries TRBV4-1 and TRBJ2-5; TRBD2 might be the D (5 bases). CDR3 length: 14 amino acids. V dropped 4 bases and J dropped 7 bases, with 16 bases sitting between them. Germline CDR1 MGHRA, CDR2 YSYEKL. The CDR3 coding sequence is TGCGCCAGCAGCCGAGAGGGCCCCTTTGCGACCCAGTACTTC. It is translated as CASSREGPFATQYF.

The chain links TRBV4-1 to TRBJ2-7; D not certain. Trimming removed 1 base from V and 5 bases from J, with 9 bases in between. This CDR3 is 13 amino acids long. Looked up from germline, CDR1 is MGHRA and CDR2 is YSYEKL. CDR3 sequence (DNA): TGCGCCAGCAGCCAAGTTGTCTTCGACGAGCAGTACTTC. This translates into CASSQVVFDEQYF.

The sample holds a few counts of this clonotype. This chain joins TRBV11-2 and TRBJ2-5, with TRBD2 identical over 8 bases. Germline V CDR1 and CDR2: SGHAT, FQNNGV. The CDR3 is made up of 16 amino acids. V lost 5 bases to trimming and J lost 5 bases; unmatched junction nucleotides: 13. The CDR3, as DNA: TGTGCCAGCAGCCTTTACCTCGGGGGGGGTAGGGAGACCCAGTACTTC. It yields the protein CASSLYLGGGRETQYF.